This TCR beta chain was captured by sequencing in a study of T cell repertoires in cytomegalovirus infection. Study in general: Alongside well-studied HLA-B-restricted CMV epitopes, recently identified HLA-C-restricted CMV epitopes were also used. Both CMV infection and a matching HLA type were indicated by public TCR beta signatures. Study results and caveats: There were HLA-C-restricted CMV-specific TCR beta clonotypes dominating the ex vivo response. The cumulative frequency of public TCR beta families distinguished individuals who carried CMV together with the relevant HLA.

To note about this clonotype: The antigen is not known.

TCRdb passed the reads through MiXCR, listing each CDR3 protein once. The sample lists a few hundred thousand distinct CDR3 sequences, under 45% seen once, with around 46% in the top ten. The CDR3 runs 15 residues. Unmatched junction bases numbered 5, after V lost 3 bases and J lost 1 base. CDR1 is LNHNV and CDR2 is YYDKDF in the germline V gene (reference sequence). This specimen was cultured PBMCs, taken from culture after CMV antigen stimulation. The V and J genes are TRBV15 and TRBJ1-1; 7 positions match TRBD1. The clonotype comes from a human donor in good health (CMV status not recorded). Some clones in this sample may be carry-over from other donors' samples. CDR3 in DNA: TGTGCCACCAGCAGCCCGAGGACAGGGAACACTGAAGCTTTCTTT. Amino acids: CATSSPRTGNTEAFF.